This T cell receptor beta chain was documented in a study of cytomegalovirus exposure and HLA in healthy donors. This CDR3 has 15 amino acids. V was pared by 2 bases and J by 8 bases, with 18 bases between. Germline-derived CDR1 and CDR2 are SGHAT and FQNNGV. Assay: immunoSEQ multiplex PCR; the TCRdb copy retains only in-frame clones and omits some. The table records 100,000 to 150,000 clones, approximately 89% of them present only once. Study observations and caveats: The classifier, whose performance was assessed in both the original and validation cohorts, reportedly diagnosed cytomegalovirus status with high specificity and sensitivity.

To note about this clone: Its antigen is unknown.

The sequence was collected from a woman in her late teens or twenties in good health and CMV-seronegative. Sequenced material: PBMCs. V gene TRBV11-2 combines with J gene TRBJ1-2; D is possibly TRBD1 (5 bases). The CDR3 protein is CASSLSVWGDLGYTF. The CDR3 bases are TGTGCCAGCAGCTTATCGGTTTGGGGGGATCTCGGCTACACCTTC.